One sample yielded the 9 T cell receptor beta chains listed below, sequenced in a study of OX40 agonist ivuxolimab in advanced cancers. Produced via immunoSEQ multiplex PCR; TCRdb's table is partial and in-frame only. The data show approximately 70,000 clones, roughly 84% seen once. Source: CD4+ or CD8+ T cells sorted from blood, taken in a trial of the OX40 agonist ivuxolimab. These receptors were obtained from an adult with an advanced solid tumor such as melanoma, head and neck, liver or kidney cancer.

The rearrangement links TRBV27 to TRBJ2-7, with 10 positions matching TRBD1. The CDR3 spans 17 residues. Unmatched junction bases numbered 16, after V lost 6 bases and J lost 5 bases. The germline gives CDR1 MNHEY, CDR2 SMNVEV (reference sequence). CDR3 coding DNA: TGTGCCAGCAGCAACCGCCGTGACAGGGGGCTCCCCAACGAGCAGTACTTC. It codes for CASSNRRDRGLPNEQYF.

This clone was seen a single time. The chain couples TRBV25-1 to TRBJ2-7; 7 bases are shared with TRBD2. Losses at the gene ends were 3 bases for V and 3 bases for J; bases not matched to a gene: 8. Germline-derived CDR1 and CDR2 are MGHDK and SYGVNS. CDR3 size: 15 residues. This CDR3 reads CASSDWASGYYEQYF. The CDR3 DNA follows: TGTGCCAGCAGTGATTGGGCTAGCGGATACTACGAGCAGTACTTC.

The CDR3 region has the DNA TGCGCCAGCAGCCTGACAGGGGCCCAAGAGACCCAGTACTTC. This translates into CASSLTGAQETQYF. This chain links TRBV5-1 with TRBJ2-5, with TRBD1 matching over 8 bases. The CDR3 spans 14 residues. The V gene's germline CDR1 is SGHRS and CDR2 YFSETQ. Losses at the gene ends were 4 bases for V and 1 base for J; bases not matched to a gene: 3.

As to this clone: The sample carries other DNA sequences with the same CDR3. The V and J genes are TRBV19 and TRBJ2-7; no clear D gene. The CDR3 runs to 14 residues. Germline V gives CDR1 LNHDA, CDR2 SQIVND (reference sequence). V lost 6 bases to trimming and J lost 0 bases, with 12 bases between them. CDR3 in DNA: TGTGCCAGTAGCCCCGCTTGGAGCTCCTACGAGCAGTACTTC. Encoded protein: CASSPAWSSYEQYF.

J is TRBJ1-1 and V is TRBV7-2, with D possibly being TRBD1 (5 bases). Germline CDR1 is SGHTA and CDR2 is FQGNSA. This CDR3 is 15 amino acids long. V lost 5 bases, J lost 5 bases, and 18 bases lay in between. The CDR3 nucleotides are TGTGCCAGCAGCCCTCACTCTGGGGGGGATACTGAAGCTTTCTTT. Translated, it gives CASSPHSGGDTEAFF.

The gene calls are TRBV5-1 and TRBJ2-7; perhaps TRBD2 as D (5 bases). Germline V CDR1 and CDR2: SGHRS, YFSETQ. The V and J ends lost 5 bases and 2 bases respectively, with 17 bases between them. The length of the CDR3 is 15 residues. The CDR3 region has the DNA TGCGCCAGCAGTTACGGTGAGGGTCTAACCTACGAGCAGTACTTC. This translates into CASSYGEGLTYEQYF.

This rearrangement joins TRBV15 to TRBJ1-1; 8 bases align to TRBD1. Germline CDR1 LNHNV, CDR2 YYDKDF (reference sequence). The CDR3 is made up of 15 amino acids. V was pared by 1 base and J by 1 base, with 2 bases of the junction left unmatched. In DNA, the CDR3 is TGTGCCACCAGCAGAGTCAGGGGGCAGAACACTGAAGCTTTCTTT. Its translation: CATSRVRGQNTEAFF. Looking up the rest from reference TRBV15 and TRBJ1-1 gives the full variable domain: DAMVIQNPRYQVTQFGKPVTLSCSQTLNHNVMYWYQQKSSQAPKLLFHYYDKDFNNEADTPDNFQSRRPNTSFCFLDIRSPGLGDTAMYLCATSRVRGQNTEAFFGQGTRLTVV.

The chain has TRBV5-1 and TRBJ1-4; 8 bases are shared with TRBD1. Germline V gene data show CDR1 as SGHRS and CDR2 as YFSETQ. The CDR3 length is 14 residues. The ends lost 4 bases at V and 4 bases at J; junction bases unmatched: 3. CDR3: CASSGQGNNEKLFF. CDR3 nucleotides: TGCGCCAGCAGCGGACAGGGAAATAATGAAAAACTGTTTTTT.

The chain links TRBV4-3 to TRBJ2-3; 9 bases align to TRBD2. V was clipped by 2 bases and J by 4 bases; unmatched bases: 7. Germline V gives CDR1 LGHNA, CDR2 YSLEER. The CDR3 spans 16 residues. The CDR3 spells CASSQRASGNSDTQYF. Here the CDR3 DNA reads TGCGCCAGCAGCCAAAGGGCTAGCGGGAACTCAGATACGCAGTATTTT.